This T cell receptor beta chain was obtained from a study of cytomegalovirus exposure and HLA in healthy donors. Overall study results and limits: TRBV6-2, TRBV6-3 and some other V segments were unresolvable in 87-base-pair reads.

This CDR3 region has 12 residues. Germline V lookup: CDR1 MRHNA, CDR2 SNTAGT. Trimming removed 3 bases from V and 8 bases from J; junction bases left unmatched: 0. The PCR used 60 Vbeta and 13 Jbeta primers. Produced via immunoSEQ multiplex PCR; TCRdb's table is partial and in-frame only. The sample holds around 160,000 clones, approximately 79% seen once. Concerning this clone: No antigen is known for it.

The material sequenced was PBMCs. V usage is TRBV6-4 and J usage is TRBJ2-1; 8 positions agree with TRBD1. The sequence derives from a man in his fifties in good health and CMV-seropositive. CDR3 region: CASSEQGDEQFF. The CDR3 DNA sequence: TGTGCCAGCAGTGAACAGGGGGATGAGCAGTTCTTC.